Listed here are 9 T cell receptor beta chains from one sample, sequenced in a study of CD8 T cells in Susac syndrome. When the RNA was reverse transcribed, random hexamers were used with an input of 0.5 to 1 ug. TCRdb itself ran the immunoSEQ multiplex PCR reads through MiXCR, one entry per CDR3 protein. In the table there are about 76,000 distinct CDR3 sequences, approximately 95% of which are singletons. Material for sequencing was CD8+ T cells from PBMCs. All receptors derive from a human donor with Susac syndrome.

This chain links TRBV7-8 with TRBJ1-4, with TRBD1 as a possible D gene (5 bases). Per the germline V gene, CDR1 is SGHVS and CDR2 is FQNEAQ. Trimming removed 1 base from V and 8 bases from J, with 14 bases in between. The CDR3 is 15 amino acids. The CDR3 here is CASSLVRGVSEKLFF. The DNA of the CDR3 is TGTGCCAGCAGCTTAGTGAGAGGGGTCAGCGAAAAACTGTTTTTT.

V is TRBV15 and J is TRBJ1-1, with D unresolved. CDR1 is LNHNV and CDR2 is YYDKDF in the germline V gene (reference sequence). V was cut by 5 bases and J by 1 base, with 8 bases left in between. The CDR3 runs 13 residues. CDR3 bases: TGTGCCACCAGCGACCAGGAGAACACTGAAGCTTTCTTT. Protein product: CATSDQENTEAFF.

The table lists this clonotype with a count of one. This sequence joins TRBV18 and TRBJ1-5, with TRBD1 as a possible D gene (6 bases). V gave up 3 bases and J gave up 7 bases, with 16 bases separating them. Looked up from germline, CDR1 is KGHSH and CDR2 is LQKENI. The CDR3 has 15 amino acids. The CDR3 DNA sequence: TGTGCCAGCTCACCCGATACACAGGGTGTACAGCCCCAGCATTTT. This codes for CASSPDTQGVQPQHF.

The chain uses TRBV7-9 and TRBJ1-2; no reliable D call. CDR3 size: 14 residues. Per the germline V gene, CDR1 is SEHNR and CDR2 is FQNEAQ (reference sequence). The V end was cut by 5 bases, the J end by 4 bases, with 14 bases between. CDR3 protein: CASSPRDGRYGYTF. The CDR3 DNA is TGTGCCAGCAGCCCTCGAGACGGCCGCTATGGCTACACCTTC.

The V gene is TRBV10-3, the J gene TRBJ2-7; D unclear. The germline V gene has CDR1 ENHRY and CDR2 SYGVKD. V lost 2 bases and J 5 bases, leaving 10 bases between the germline ends. The CDR3 spans 13 residues. The CDR3 DNA sequence: TGTGCCATCAGTGAGCTCCAAACCCACGAGCAGTACTTC. Translated: CAISELQTHEQYF.

This sequence joins TRBV30 and TRBJ1-1; TRBD1 matches at 7 bases. Trimming took 7 bases from V and 5 from J; bases not matched to a gene: 10. This CDR3 has 13 residues. The germline V gene encodes CDR1 GTSNPN and CDR2 SVGIG (reference sequence). In DNA form, the CDR3 reads TGTGCCTCCGCAGACAGGGTGGGGACTGAAGCTTTCTTT. It yields the protein CASADRVGTEAFF. Filled out from reference TRBV30 and TRBJ1-1, the complete variable domain reads SQTIHQWPATLVQPVGSPLSLECTVEGTSNPNLYWYRQAAGRGLQLLFYSVGIGQISSEVPQNLSASRPQDRQFILSSKKLLLSDSGFYLCASADRVGTEAFFGQGTRLTVV.

This chain joins TRBV20-1 and TRBJ2-1; D possibly corresponds to TRBD2 (5 bases). The CDR3 runs 14 residues. With 3 bases removed from V and 0 bases from J, the gap between germline ends came to 9 bases. Germline-derived CDR1 and CDR2 are DFQATT and SNEGSKA (reference sequence). The CDR3 DNA reads as TGCAGTGCTAGTGGTGGGAGCTCCTACAATGAGCAGTTCTTC. This sequence encodes CSASGGSSYNEQFF.

This rearrangement joins TRBV20-1 to TRBJ2-1; 8 nucleotides line up with TRBD2. The junction had 7 bases not matched to a gene; V was cut back by 3 bases and J by 0 bases. CDR1 and CDR2 from the germline V gene are DFQATT and SNEGSKA (reference sequence). The CDR3 has 16 residues. In nucleotides, the CDR3 is TGCAGTGCTAGGATGGCGGGGGGACGCTCCTACAATGAGCAGTTCTTC. Translation: CSARMAGGRSYNEQFF.

V gene TRBV19 combines with J gene TRBJ2-5; the match to TRBD2 covers 12 bases. This CDR3 is built from 16 residues. After removal of 6 bases from V and 1 base from J, the junction contained 6 bases not matched to a gene. The germline V gene encodes CDR1 LNHDA and CDR2 SQIVND (reference sequence). The chain's CDR3 is CASSRLAGEIQETQYF. Here the CDR3 DNA reads TGTGCCAGTAGCAGACTAGCGGGAGAGATCCAAGAGACCCAGTACTTC.